Listed below are T cell receptor beta chains from one sample, sequenced in a study of shared clonotypes between healthy human individuals. The repertoire was sequenced with immunoSEQ multiplex PCR; TCRdb's copy has only in-frame clones and lacks some. This sample has 2 million or so clones; approximately 95% occur once, and the top ten carry around 1.1%. The sample taken for sequencing was naive CD8+ T cells sorted from blood. These TCRs come from a man younger than 30 in good health. Both conserved end residues are part of each CDR3. The D gene is left open where the match is weak. Size is omitted from some rows. Given values are once, few, many or a class for expanded clones.

d_call,j_call,v_call,clone_size,cdr3_nt,cdr3_aa
NA,TRBJ2-7,TRBV28,NA,TGTGCCAGCAGTTTAACGGTTTTCGAGCAGTACTTC,CASSLTVFEQYF
TRBD1,TRBJ2-7,TRBV7-3,NA,TGTGCCAGCAGCACCGGGACAGGCTACGAGCAGTACTTC,CASSTGTGYEQYF
NA,TRBJ1-6,TRBV6-1,NA,TGTGCCAGCAGTGAAGTACAGGAGTTTAATTCACCCCTCCACTTT,CASSEVQEFNSPLHF
NA,TRBJ2-7,TRBV10-3,NA,TGTGCCATCAGTGAGCCCTCCCGGGGCCACGAGCAGTACTTC,CAISEPSRGHEQYF
NA,TRBJ2-1,TRBV28,NA,TGTGCCAGCAGTTCCTGGGGAGTCCGGTCTCTTTATGAGCAGTTCTTC,CASSSWGVRSLYEQFF
NA,TRBJ2-5,TRBV7-9,NA,TGTGCCTGTACTACAGAGAACCAAGAGACCCAGTACTTC,CACTTENQETQYF
NA,TRBJ2-3,TRBV6-5,once,TGTGCCAGCAGTTACTCAACAGAAAGCACAGATACGCAGTATTTT,CASSYSTESTDTQYF
NA,TRBJ2-7,TRBV6-5,NA,TGTGCCAGCAGTTACTCGGAGGGGCTCGAGCAGTACTTC,CASSYSEGLEQYF
NA,TRBJ2-7,TRBV6-1,NA,TGTGCCAGCAGTGAACGTGGCTACTACGAGCAGTACTTC,CASSERGYYEQYF
NA,TRBJ2-7,TRBV2,once,TGTGCCAGCAGTGAGGACCTAAATCCTCTCTACGAGCAGTACTTC,CASSEDLNPLYEQYF
TRBD1,TRBJ1-2,TRBV2,NA,TGTGCCAGCAGTTCCGGGACAGGCCAGCCCTATGGCTACACCTTC,CASSSGTGQPYGYTF
NA,TRBJ2-7,TRBV4-3,NA,TGCGCCAGCAGCCAAGGTCGCCAGCTCCTCTACGAGCAGTACTTC,CASSQGRQLLYEQYF
TRBD1,TRBJ1-2,TRBV7-8,NA,TGTGCCAGCAGCCCATTGACAGGGGTCATGGGCTACACCTTC,CASSPLTGVMGYTF
NA,TRBJ1-1,TRBV6-4,NA,TGTGCCAGCAGCCGACTGCCCAACACTGAAGCTTTCTTT,CASSRLPNTEAFF
NA,TRBJ2-5,TRBV29-1,NA,TGCAGCGTTGAAGATGAAGGGAGGCCCCAAGAGACCCAGTACTTC,CSVEDEGRPQETQYF
NA,TRBJ1-2,TRBV7-2,NA,TGTGCCAGCAGCTTATACAGGACCCCCGGGGGCTATGGCTACACCTTC,CASSLYRTPGGYGYTF
NA,TRBJ2-1,TRBV30,once,TGTGCCTGGAGTGACTACAACAATGAGCAGTTCTTC,CAWSDYNNEQFF
NA,TRBJ1-2,TRBV28,NA,TGTGCCTCTACTCCGGGACATGGCTACACCTTC,CASTPGHGYTF
NA,TRBJ1-1,TRBV5-6,NA,TGTGCCAGCAGCTCTGGGATGAACACTGAAGCTTTCTTT,CASSSGMNTEAFF
NA,TRBJ2-2,TRBV11-3,NA,TGTGCCAGCAGCTTTGGGGCAGCCGGGGAGCTGTTTTTT,CASSFGAAGELFF
NA,TRBJ2-3,TRBV28,once,TGTGCCAGCAGTTTGGTGGGGGAGGGCACAGATACGCAGTATTTT,CASSLVGEGTDTQYF
NA,TRBJ1-1,TRBV29-1,NA,TGCAGCGTTGAGGGCAGGGAGAGTGCGGACACTGAAGCTTTCTTT,CSVEGRESADTEAFF
TRBD1,TRBJ1-1,TRBV10-1,NA,TGCGCCAGCAGTCCCGGGACAGGAGTGAGCACTGAAGCTTTCTTT,CASSPGTGVSTEAFF
TRBD2,TRBJ2-5,TRBV7-2,once,TGTGCCAGCAGCTTTAGCGGGAGTGGAGGGGAGACCCAGTACTTC,CASSFSGSGGETQYF
TRBD2,TRBJ2-1,TRBV4-1,NA,TGCGCCAGCAGCCTCAAAGGGAGCGGGAGTGGTTACAATGAGCAGTTCTTC,CASSLKGSGSGYNEQFF
NA,TRBJ1-1,TRBV5-5,once,TGTGCCAGCAGCCTCAACTTGAACACTGAAGCTTTCTTT,CASSLNLNTEAFF
NA,TRBJ1-4,TRBV6-1,NA,TGTGCCAGCTCAGGGGTAACTAATGAAAAACTGTTTTTT,CASSGVTNEKLFF
NA,TRBJ2-7,TRBV7-8,once,TGTGCCAGCAGCAGGGGGGGACAGTCCTTGATGGGCGAGCAGTACTTC,CASSRGGQSLMGEQYF
TRBD1,TRBJ2-1,TRBV27,NA,TGTGCCAGCAGTTTTATCAAAACGGGACAGGGGATTTATGAGCAGTTCTTC,CASSFIKTGQGIYEQFF
NA,TRBJ1-2,TRBV28,NA,TGTGCCAGCAGTTTCTCCGAAGTAACCTATGGCTACACCTTC,CASSFSEVTYGYTF
TRBD2,TRBJ2-7,TRBV10-3,NA,TGTGCCATCAGTGAGTCGAGGACTAGCGGGACTTACCATTACGAGCAGTACTTC,CAISESRTSGTYHYEQYF
NA,TRBJ1-3,TRBV9,NA,TGTGCCAGCAGCGCAGCCGGGTCTCCTGGAAACACCATATATTTT,CASSAAGSPGNTIYF
NA,TRBJ2-2,TRBV7-9,NA,TGTGCCAGCGAGGAGCGGGTTAACACCGGGGAGCTGTTTTTT,CASEERVNTGELFF
NA,TRBJ2-7,TRBV30,NA,TGTGCCTGGAAGCCCCCCACGGGGGCATCCTACGAGCAGTACTTC,CAWKPPTGASYEQYF
NA,TRBJ2-1,TRBV5-6,NA,TGTGCCAGCAGCTTGGCCGAGGCGGGGAAGTATTACAATGAGCAGTTCTTC,CASSLAEAGKYYNEQFF
NA,TRBJ2-7,TRBV4-3,NA,TGCGCCAGCAGCCAAGTAAGTGCGGGGAGCGAGCAGTACTTC,CASSQVSAGSEQYF
NA,TRBJ2-7,TRBV4-2,NA,TGTGCCAGCAGCCAAGAGGGGTACCCCGGGGGCGAGCAGTACTTC,CASSQEGYPGGEQYF
NA,TRBJ2-7,TRBV25-1,NA,TGTGCCAGCAGTGCCAGCGCCCCTATGCCCTACGAGCAGTACTTC,CASSASAPMPYEQYF
NA,TRBJ2-7,TRBV6-6,NA,TGTGCCAGCAGTTACCAGATTTCCTACGAGCAGTACTTC,CASSYQISYEQYF